The 11 T cell receptor beta chains listed next were all sequenced from one sample in a study of T cells in Graves' hyperthyroidism and ophthalmopathy. Template material for amplifying TCR beta CDR3 regions consisted of RNA transcripts. RT-PCR in the first round (using the HTBI primer set) targeted the TCR CDR3. MiXCR, applied by TCRdb to the multiplex PCR reads, yields one record per CDR3 protein. The repertoire holds fewer than 750,000 distinct CDR3 sequences, with roughly 14% as singletons. The sequencing input was blood. All receptors come from a woman in her fifties or sixties with Graves' ophthalmopathy.

There are many counts of this clonotype. The chain couples TRBV29-1 to TRBJ2-7; TRBD2 matches at 8 bases. J lost 0 bases, V lost 4 bases, and 2 bases had no gene match. The CDR3 is 13 residues long. CDR1 is SQVTM, CDR2 ANQGSEA, per germline. CDR3: CSVGLARSYEQYF. The CDR3 bases are TGCAGCGTTGGACTAGCGCGCTCCTACGAGCAGTACTTC.

This clonotype has at least ten counts. The V call is TRBV30, the J call TRBJ2-7; TRBD2 might be the D (6 bases). Germline V gene data show CDR1 as GTSNPN and CDR2 as SVGIG (reference sequence). The V gene lost 4 bases and the J gene lost 4 bases, with 20 bases spanning the gap. The CDR3 loop spans 15 amino acids. The CDR3 sequence is CAWKKQVGGYYEQYF. In DNA, the CDR3 is TGTGCCTGGAAAAAACAAGTCGGAGGGTATTACGAGCAGTACTTC.

This clonotype was seen many times. The V and J genes are TRBV2 and TRBJ2-1; a weak D match, TRBD1 (5 bases). The germline V gene has CDR1 SNHLY and CDR2 FYNNEI. Trimming removed 4 bases at V and 8 bases at J, with 12 bases between. This CDR3 contains 13 residues. As DNA, the CDR3 is TGTGCCAGCAGTGTATTAGGGGTCGATGAGCAGTTCTTC. Its translation: CASSVLGVDEQFF. The whole variable domain, filled in from reference TRBV2 and TRBJ2-1, reads EPEVTQTPSHQVTQMGQEVILRCVPISNHLYFYWYRQILGQKVEFLVSFYNNEISEKSEIFDDQFSVERPDGSNFTLKIRSTKLEDSAMYFCASSVLGVDEQFFGPGTRLTVL.

This clonotype has ten or more counts. The chain recombines TRBV20-1 with TRBJ2-1; D remains ambiguous. The V gene lost 0 bases and the J gene lost 0 bases, with 12 bases spanning the gap. The germline V gene has CDR1 DFQATT and CDR2 SNEGSKA (reference sequence). The CDR3 is 16 residues long. CDR3 sequence: CSARDRSGNSYNEQFF. The CDR3, as DNA: TGCAGTGCTAGAGACCGGTCCGGAAACTCCTACAATGAGCAGTTCTTC.

This clonotype was counted at least ten times. The genes are TRBV6-6 and TRBJ2-2; D is perhaps TRBD2 (6 bases). CDR1 and CDR2 (germline): MNHNY, SVGAGI (reference sequence). Trimming took 2 bases from V and 7 from J, leaving 17 bases between them. The CDR3 totals 16 residues. CDR3: CASSYQGLPTVGELFF. The CDR3 DNA reads TGTGCCAGCAGTTACCAAGGACTACCAACGGTCGGGGAGCTGTTTTTT.

The chain links TRBV7-8 to TRBJ2-7, with TRBD2 as a possible D gene (5 bases). Between the trimmed V and J ends, which lost 4 bases and 7 bases, there was a span of 14 bases. This CDR3 spans 13 amino acids. Germline V gene sequence: CDR1 SGHVS, CDR2 FQNEAQ. CDR3: CASSSKEAEEQYF. CDR3 nucleotides: TGTGCCAGCAGCTCTAAAGAAGCGGAAGAGCAGTACTTC. Based on the CDR3 plus reference TRBV7-8 and TRBJ2-7, the full variable domain is GAGVSQSPRYKVAKRGQDVALRCDPISGHVSLFWYQQALGQGPEFLTYFQNEAQLDKSGLPSDRFFAERPEGSVSTLKIQRTQQEDSAVYLCASSSKEAEEQYFGPGTRLTVT.

Comment on this clonotype: A read error may be the cause here, since a much bigger clone is one base away. The rearrangement links TRBV3-1 to TRBJ2-4, with D maybe TRBD2 (5 bases). V lost 1 base and J lost 2, with 27 bases in between. Germline V gives CDR1 LGHDT, CDR2 YNNKEL (reference sequence). The CDR3 contains 21 residues. The CDR3 DNA sequence: TGTGCCAGCAGCCAAGTTCTAACGAGGAAAGAGAAGAGGGTAACCAAAAACATTCAGTACTTC. Its translation is CASSQVLTRKEKRVTKNIQYF.

This clonotype was detected ten times or more. The chain carries TRBV28 and TRBJ1-4; D unclear. The germline V and J ends were trimmed by 2 bases and 0 bases, with 4 bases remaining between them. CDR1 is MDHEN and CDR2 is SYDVKM in the germline V gene. The CDR3 sequence is 14 residues long. The CDR3 loop reads CASSLGTTNEKLFF. The CDR3 DNA follows: TGTGCCAGCAGTTTAGGGACAACTAATGAAAAACTGTTTTTT.

The V call is TRBV2, the J call TRBJ1-5; D is perhaps TRBD1 (5 bases). Per germline, CDR1 SNHLY and CDR2 FYNNEI. The V and J ends lost 2 bases and 2 bases respectively, with 7 bases between them. The CDR3 extends over 14 amino acids. The CDR3, as DNA: TGTGCCAGCAGTGAATGGGGGGGCAATCAGCCCCAGCATTTT. The encoded protein is CASSEWGGNQPQHF.

The J gene is TRBJ1-4, the V gene TRBV5-6, with D possibly matching TRBD1 (5 bases). This CDR3 has 15 amino acids. Germline CDR1 reads SGHDT; CDR2 reads YYEEEE. Trimming shortened V by 0 bases and J by 4 bases, and 10 bases separated the two germline ends. Written as DNA, the CDR3 is TGTGCCAGCAGCTTGGTACAGGAAGATAATGAAAAACTGTTTTTT. Translating it yields CASSLVQEDNEKLFF.

This clonotype showed up many times. The chain couples TRBV20-1 to TRBJ2-7, with TRBD1 as a possible D gene (6 bases). The CDR3 sequence is 14 residues long. V was trimmed by 3 bases and J by 1 base, leaving 13 bases between them. The germline gives CDR1 DFQATT, CDR2 SNEGSKA (reference sequence). The CDR3 sequence: CSASGTSNSYEQYF. The CDR3 DNA reads TGCAGTGCTAGTGGGACAAGCAATTCCTACGAGCAGTACTTC.